This T cell receptor beta chain was sequenced for a study of cytomegalovirus exposure and HLA in healthy donors (dated by TCRdb to about 2017). A note on the overall study: In an earlier analysis of under 600 of the donors, about 270 Gb of sequence data and 100 million or so unique TCR beta sequences from roughly 200 million T cells were reported. An earlier analysis of approximately 630 of the donors applied high-throughput TCR beta sequencing to assess whether each TCR beta V gene segment acted as functional or pseudogenic. The study aimed to test whether cataloging public T cell receptors could reveal signatures of past pathogen exposure. A separate validation cohort of 100 to 150 different subjects was used in addition to the approximately 700-subject first cohort. Five DR-DQ haplotypes were treated as single units for association and clustering because of strong linkage in the cohort. All discovery cohort repertoires had been generated on a single sequencing platform. HLA typing covered class I and class II loci at four-digit resolution. Using immunosequencing, the study profiled T cell repertoires from about 650 subjects and related those repertoires to cytomegalovirus serostatus. Donor age, sex, ethnicity and CMV serostatus were compiled together with the repertoire data. Among some 410 genotyped donors of the cohort, an average of approximately 240,000 unique TCR beta nucleotide sequences was sequenced per donor, of which about 20% were non-productive. About 300 gigabases of sequencing data and roughly 81 million unique TCR sequences made up an early release that covered roughly 670 HLA-typed donors. A later analysis re-examined previously published TCR beta repertoires from 610 or so donors and added high-resolution HLA genotyping to investigate patterns of TCR occurrence. The genetic ancestry cluster associated with self-reported Caucasian donors included over 65% of the roughly 390 genotyped donors. Typing coverage varied by locus: roughly 620-630 donors for A, B, C, DRB1 and DQB1; roughly 520 for DQA1; over 600 for DPA1; under 490 for DPB1. In the later analysis, no new phenotypic data were used to find candidate immune exposures; instead, reliance was placed on TCR beta sequences and their occurrence across donors. To predict cytomegalovirus infection status, the study brought together high-throughput TCR immunosequencing, statistical association of individual TCRs with disease status, and machine learning. A later genetic analysis took genome-wide SNP genotypes for about three fifths of the 666 donors and used that subset as a discovery cohort.

The library was built by means of the immunoSEQ multiplex PCR assay. For the multiplex PCR, a mixture combining 60 forward primers for TCR Vbeta segments and 13 reverse primers for TCR Jbeta segments was used. The CDR3 region of rearranged TCR beta genes was amplified from genomic DNA with a multiplex PCR assay. On the Illumina HiSeq System, the amplified TCR beta libraries were sequenced as 87-base-pair reads. Concerning the study's data processing: In a later analysis, some 80 million unique TCR beta chains were counted across the approximately 640 repertoires, and roughly 11 million of these chains were shared by at least two donors. Raw reads were error-corrected and collapsed into unique sequences by a nearest-neighbor algorithm in which closely related sequences were merged to remove PCR and sequencing errors. Alignment of CDR3 sequences to IMGT reference sequences was used to assign V, D and J gene segments. For a sequence to be retained, a match of at least six nucleotides to both a V gene segment and a J gene segment was required. A rearrangement counted as productive if the CDR3 had no stop codons and remained in frame with V and J, and every other rearrangement counted as non-productive. CDR3 was defined according to IMGT convention as the region running from the second conserved V-encoded cysteine to the conserved J-encoded phenylalanine. In an earlier analysis of 500 to 650 of the donors, sequences lacking an unambiguous match to a single V gene segment were excluded. An earlier analysis of fewer than 750 of the donors classified V segments as functional when productive rearrangements were above 56.7% and as segregating when the standard deviation between donors was above 5%. A statistical classification framework was built for diagnosing cytomegalovirus status from the catalog of TCR beta chain sequences. A later analysis assigned V and J genes by comparing TCR nucleotide sequences with IMGT/GENE-DB human TR gene sequences. The TCRdist pipeline was used in a later analysis to assign CDR3 sequences and most-parsimonious VDJ recombination scenarios. A later analysis defined each TCR beta chain by its CDR3 amino acid sequence plus V-gene family, and excluded reads lacking a unique V-gene family. In a later analysis, approximately 590 highly shared, low-generation-probability nucleotide sequences were removed to address suspected cross-contamination and a sequencing artifact. In a later analysis, a clonal expansion index was calculated for each public chain from normalized within-repertoire ranks of inferred template counts. Generation probabilities in a later analysis came from a VDJ recombination model fitted to out-of-frame rearrangements, and those results were checked against IGoR. In a later analysis, TCR-TCR, TCR-HLA and TCR-CMV co-occurrence was scored with hypergeometric tests, and a repertoire-size bias correction was applied to TCR pairs. A later analysis estimated false discovery rates by permuting HLA or CMV assignments 20 times. In a later analysis, co-occurring TCRs were grouped using DBSCAN, with TCRdist sequence similarity added in when clustering inside HLA-allele-positive subsets. Repertoires with fewer than 30,000 or more than 120,000 public chains were left out of co-occurrence clustering, as were roughly five repertoires with anomalous nucleotide sharing. What TCRdb holds here is the immuneACCESS table cut down to in-frame rearrangements. Part of the clones is not present; checked against another copy, under half of the missing clones reflect an unresolved V gene, and the others are unexplained. V, J and clone size were drawn from that table, and D and trimming were deduced from the DNA. The sample records approximately 170,000 clones, 68% of which are singletons. The leading ten clones occupy roughly 1.4% of the sample.

Summary of the overall study and its limitations: Most CMV-associated TCR beta chains appeared to be HLA-restricted in a later analysis, and the HLA associations seemed to be driven largely by CMV exposure. The presence/absence analyses assumed that sequencing depth was roughly uniform across donors, and that assumption may not be true. Assigning TCR associations to individual alleles was difficult when HLA alleles, especially DR and DQ, strongly co-occurred. Because HLA typing was missing for some donors at each locus, association tests included only the typed subset. Some IMGT-functional V segments, including TRBV6-2 and TRBV6-3, could not be told apart with the 87-base-pair reads, so those segments were excluded. In a later analysis, 16,951 TCR beta sequences were associated with specific HLA alleles at a false discovery rate of 0.05. Broadly in line with IMGT annotations, most TCR beta V segments showed up in productive rearrangements about 87% or about 30% of the time in an earlier analysis of approximately 640 of the donors. Because counts were too low, some 17 rarely observed V segments, including chromosome 9 orphons, were excluded from the earlier analysis of 500 to 700 of the donors. CMV serostatus was the only immune exposure information available for the cohort. According to a later genetic analysis, donors in an Asian-associated ancestry cluster had fewer N-insertions in productive TCRs than the approximately 670-donor mean. The study gave a list of roughly 150 TCR beta chains associated with cytomegalovirus. A further reported finding was that TCR beta sequences accurately predicted the HLA-A and HLA-B alleles for most subjects in the first cohort. Linkage disequilibrium might explain the correlated functional status among segregating V segments, but an unknown experimental factor could not be excluded. The authors suggested that the approach could potentially be extended to other disease states and immunological phenotypes. The cohort was sequenced for TCR beta chains only, and without alpha or paired-chain data the features that could be detected were limited. In a later analysis, HLA-associated TCR beta chains were found to be more clonally expanded and to have lower generation probabilities than equally common non-associated chains. In a later analysis, the rate of TCR association differed among HLA loci, with DRB1 alleles having the most associated TCRs and HLA-C alleles having the fewest. A group of highly shared sequence variants was considered likely to be a technical artifact of the sequencing pipeline. Cytomegalovirus status was reported to be diagnosed by the classifier with high specificity and sensitivity in both the original and validation cohorts. According to a later analysis, parvovirus B19, influenza, CMV and Epstein-Barr virus appeared linked to several top co-occurrence clusters. In vitro tests confirmed that a few of the cytomegalovirus-associated TCR beta chains recognize cytomegalovirus antigens. While some public TCRs were present in many individuals, most TCR sequences turned up only very rarely across donors. An association between a missense DCLRE1C variant and V-gene and J-gene trimming of TCR beta chains was found in a later genetic analysis and replicated in an independent cohort.

The cohort consisted of 666 healthy bone marrow donors. At the time of sampling, all cohort members were nominally healthy, though unrecorded immune exposures were likely present. The donor tested CMV seronegative, placing the donor among the 350 or so seronegative members of the cohort. A peripheral blood sample was provided by each donor, and peripheral blood mononuclear cells were used for TCR beta sequencing. Genomic DNA extraction from the blood cell samples was performed with the Qiagen DNeasy Blood Extraction Kit. A word on this clone: It has no known antigen specificity. No much larger clone is present one base from it, and per-base qualities are unavailable.

V and J are trimmed by 6 bases and 4 bases, and the gene matches miss 2 bases of the junction. From the cysteine up to the phenylalanine, the CDR3 has a length of 13 residues. The CDR3 DNA has 39 bases and is translated from base 1. The germline V gene (reference sequence) specifies PRHDT as CDR1 and FYEKMQ as CDR2. Sequenced sample: PBMCs. Recombination connected TRBV13 to TRBJ1-1; TRBD1 matches 10 bases in the middle. The receptor was derived from a man aged 45-65 years in good health and CMV-seronegative. At the DNA level, the sequence is TGTGCCAGCAGTGGACAGGGGGGCACTGAAGCTTTCTTT. Its protein is CASSGQGGTEAFF.